Below are 19 T cell receptor beta chains sequenced from a single sample in a study of blood T cells in healthy people across ages. For the second PCR, which ran for about 7 to 11 cycles, a sample-barcoded 5' primer and a J-beta primer mix were used. One entry per CDR3 protein, called by TCRdb with MiXCR from the 5' RACE reads. The profile shows around 870,000 distinct CDR3 sequences, under 35% of them singletons. The sequencing sample was made of blood. The receptors derive from a woman of 80 years or more in good health.

This chain uses TRBV6-2 or TRBV6-3 with TRBJ2-5, with 11 bases identical to TRBD2. The J segment lost 5 bases and the V segment lost 4 bases, leaving 9 bases of the junction unmatched. The CDR3 extends over 16 amino acids. Germline V gene data show CDR1 as MNHEY and CDR2 as SVGEGT. The DNA of the CDR3 is TGTGCCAGCAGTTCGTGGTTAGCGGGAGGGCCGGAGACCCAGTACTTC. This sequence encodes CASSSWLAGGPETQYF.

This clonotype occurred many times. The gene calls are TRBV20-1 and TRBJ1-6; D is unresolved. There are 16 residues in the CDR3. Trimming took 3 bases from V and 3 from J, leaving 15 bases between them. Per germline, CDR1 DFQATT and CDR2 SNEGSKA (reference sequence). The CDR3 sequence: CSASPKAYGYNSPLHF. CDR3 DNA sequence: TGCAGTGCTAGCCCAAAGGCATACGGCTATAATTCACCCCTCCACTTT.

The chain combines TRBV29-1 with TRBJ1-2; D remains ambiguous. This CDR3 comprises 13 residues. Germline values: CDR1 SQVTM, CDR2 ANQGSEA. Trimming shortened V by 4 bases and J by 2 bases, and 11 bases separated the two germline ends. The CDR3 DNA reads as TGCAGCGTTGTGGGCAACGCCAACTATGGCTACACCTTC. Amino acids: CSVVGNANYGYTF.

Remarks on this clonotype: A much larger clone lies a single base off, so this may be a read error. The chain carries TRBV20-1 and TRBJ2-7; the D call may be TRBD1 or TRBD2 (5 bases each). The better agreement between TRBJ2-5 and the DNA end casts doubt on the J call. Germline V gene sequence: CDR1 DFQATT, CDR2 SNEGSKA (reference sequence). The CDR3 length is 15 residues. The DNA for the CDR3 is TGCAGTACTAGAGATGGGAATAGGGGCCGGGAGACCCAGTACTTC. It yields the protein CSTRDGNRGRETQYF.

The rearrangement joins TRBV7-2 to TRBJ2-3, with 10 bases identical to TRBD2. Unmatched junction bases numbered 11, after V lost 6 bases and J lost 2 bases. This CDR3 has 17 residues. Per the germline V gene, CDR1 is SGHTA and CDR2 is FQGNSA. CDR3 residues: CASSFSGGPEFTDTQYF. CDR3 DNA sequence: TGTGCCAGCAGTTTTAGCGGGGGGCCGGAATTCACAGATACGCAGTATTTT.

Ten or more counts support this clonotype. The genes are TRBV7-2 and TRBJ2-5; no clear D. CDR3 size: 18 residues. Germline values: CDR1 SGHTA, CDR2 FQGNSA. V was cut by 5 bases and J by 5 bases, with 27 bases left in between. The CDR3 spells CASSASFRVRVSEETQYF. CDR3 DNA sequence: TGTGCCAGCAGCGCATCATTTAGGGTTCGGGTCTCGGAGGAGACCCAGTACTTC. The full variable domain, with the rest looked up from reference TRBV7-2 and TRBJ2-5, is GAGVSQSPSNKVTEKGKDVELRCDPISGHTALYWYRQSLGQGLEFLIYFQGNSAPDKSGLPSDRFSAERTGGSVSTLTIQRTQQEDSAVYLCASSASFRVRVSEETQYFGPGTRLLVL.

This clonotype was seen only once. A clone one base away is much larger, so this may be a read error. Here the CDR3 reads CASSTREGRPYNEQFF. The CDR3 DNA sequence: TGTGCCAGCAGCACACGGGAGGGACGACCCTACAATGAGCAGTTCTTC. The chain has TRBV11-2 and TRBJ2-1; TRBD2 matches at 8 bases. J lost 2 bases, V lost 5 bases, and 8 bases had no gene match. There are 16 residues in the CDR3. From germline, CDR1 is SGHAT and CDR2 FQNNGV.

Many counts were recorded for this clonotype. This may stem from a read error, because a much larger clone lies one nucleotide away. CDR3 protein: CSARNRDANGIGQYF. CDR3 sequence (DNA): TGCAGTGCTAGAAACCGGGACGCAAACGGAATAGGGCAGTACTTC. The chain couples TRBV20-1 to TRBJ2-7; tentatively, D is TRBD1 or TRBD2 (5 bases each). The CDR3 has 15 residues. V dropped 2 bases and J dropped 9 bases, with 23 bases sitting between them. Germline CDR1 DFQATT, CDR2 SNEGSKA (reference sequence).

This clonotype was seen only a few times. The chain employs TRBV7-2 and TRBJ1-4; 9 nucleotides agree with TRBD1. CDR1 and CDR2 (germline): SGHTA, FQGNSA. This CDR3 contains 15 residues. Germline trimming cut 5 bases from V and 4 bases from J; bases unmatched to any gene: 5. The CDR3 DNA sequence: TGTGCCAGCAGCAAACAGGGGGCTGGTAATGAAAAACTGTTTTTT. Protein: CASSKQGAGNEKLFF.

This clonotype was seen only a few times. V and J are TRBV10-1 and TRBJ2-1; TRBD2 aligns across 15 bases. The CDR3 runs to 16 residues. CDR1 and CDR2 (germline): WNHNN, SYGVQD (reference sequence). The junction had 3 bases not matched to a gene; V was cut back by 2 bases and J by 7 bases. The CDR3 is CASSEGTSGGLNEQFF. The CDR3 DNA follows: TGCGCCAGCAGTGAGGGGACTAGCGGGGGGTTGAATGAGCAGTTCTTC.

This clonotype was observed at least ten times. The CDR3 sequence is CASSLGAARGQFF. The CDR3 DNA sequence: TGTGCCAGCAGTTTAGGGGCGGCCCGGGGGCAGTTCTTC. The chain uses TRBV12-3 or TRBV12-4 and TRBJ2-1; maybe TRBD2 (5 bases). The CDR3 extends over 13 amino acids. V was clipped by 1 base and J by 12 bases, with 13 bases between them.

This clonotype was counted a few times. The chain has TRBV7-7 and TRBJ2-3, with D unclear. In germline, CDR1 is SSHAT, CDR2 FNYEAQ (reference sequence). The CDR3 is made up of 15 amino acids. Between the trimmed V and J ends, which lost 4 bases and 1 base, there was a span of 12 bases. CDR3 residues: CASSSVYGGTDTQYF. DNA for the CDR3: TGTGCCAGCAGCTCAGTTTATGGGGGCACAGATACGCAGTATTTT.

In its sample, this clonotype was seen many times. V and J are TRBV2 and TRBJ1-5; D remains ambiguous. Germline V gene lookup returns CDR1 SNHLY and CDR2 FYNNEI. The length of the CDR3 is 14 residues. V lost 4 bases to trimming and J lost 1 base, with 8 bases between them. The CDR3 loop reads CASSGTMSNQPQHF. The CDR3, as DNA: TGTGCCAGCAGTGGGACCATGAGCAATCAGCCCCAGCATTTT. Full variable domain (outside the CDR3, taken from reference TRBV2 and TRBJ1-5): EPEVTQTPSHQVTQMGQEVILRCVPISNHLYFYWYRQILGQKVEFLVSFYNNEISEKSEIFDDQFSVERPDGSNFTLKIRSTKLEDSAMYFCASSGTMSNQPQHFGDGTRLSIL.

V is TRBV18 and J is TRBJ1-1; no clear D gene. Germline CDR1 and CDR2: KGHSH and LQKENI. The CDR3 covers 20 residues. V was clipped by 1 base and J by 1 base, with 25 bases between them. The CDR3 DNA reads TGTGCCAGCTCACCACGACGTTCCGGGCAGAGCACTGGGTGGAACACTGAAGCTTTCTTT. Translation: CASSPRRSGQSTGWNTEAFF.

This clonotype was recorded many times. The chain employs TRBV6-5 and TRBJ2-1, with 12 bases matching TRBD1. This CDR3 contains 16 residues. With 6 bases clipped from V and 8 bases from J, the junction kept 11 bases outside the gene matches. The germline V gene encodes CDR1 MNHEY and CDR2 SVGAGI. CDR3 sequence reads: CASSKKPGTGGYEQFF. In DNA, the CDR3 is TGTGCCAGCAGCAAAAAGCCCGGGACAGGGGGCTATGAGCAGTTCTTC.

This clonotype was picked up a small number of times. This clone may be a read error of a much larger clone one base away. J is TRBJ1-2 and V is TRBV7-2; 7 bases are shared with TRBD1. This CDR3 contains 14 residues. CDR1 and CDR2 from the germline V gene are SGHTA and FQGNSA. The CDR3 DNA reads TGTGCCGGCAGCCATGACAGGGATGACTATGGCTACACCTTC. Its translation is CAGSHDRDDYGYTF.

In this sample, this clonotype turned up a few times. One base away lies a much larger clone, so this may be a sequencing read error. J is TRBJ2-3 and V is TRBV7-2, with 12 bases matching TRBD2. V was clipped by 5 bases and J by 2 bases; unmatched bases: 5. Germline-derived CDR1 and CDR2 are SGHTA and FQGNSA. The CDR3 is 16 amino acids. The CDR3 nucleotides read TGTACCAGCAGCACCGGACTAGCGGGGACCACAGATACGCAGTATTTT. Amino acids: CTSSTGLAGTTDTQYF.

The chain employs TRBV4-2 and TRBJ1-2; a weak D match, TRBD1 (5 bases). CDR3 length: 16 residues. Germline loops: CDR1 LGHNA, CDR2 YNFKEQ. Trimming cost V 1 base and J 4 bases, with 16 bases left between them. CDR3 DNA sequence: TGTGCCAGCAGCCAAGCGGGGACGGGGTATGGCTATGGCTACACCTTC. The encoded protein is CASSQAGTGYGYGYTF.

The chain uses TRBV5-1 and TRBJ1-1, with D hard to call. Germline V CDR1 and CDR2: SGHRS, YFSETQ. The germline V and J ends were trimmed by 0 bases and 6 bases, with 12 bases remaining between them. The CDR3 loop spans 14 amino acids. The CDR3 bases are TGCGCCAGCAGCTTGGTGCAACAGCCTTCTGAAGCTTTCTTT. Amino acid sequence: CASSLVQQPSEAFF.